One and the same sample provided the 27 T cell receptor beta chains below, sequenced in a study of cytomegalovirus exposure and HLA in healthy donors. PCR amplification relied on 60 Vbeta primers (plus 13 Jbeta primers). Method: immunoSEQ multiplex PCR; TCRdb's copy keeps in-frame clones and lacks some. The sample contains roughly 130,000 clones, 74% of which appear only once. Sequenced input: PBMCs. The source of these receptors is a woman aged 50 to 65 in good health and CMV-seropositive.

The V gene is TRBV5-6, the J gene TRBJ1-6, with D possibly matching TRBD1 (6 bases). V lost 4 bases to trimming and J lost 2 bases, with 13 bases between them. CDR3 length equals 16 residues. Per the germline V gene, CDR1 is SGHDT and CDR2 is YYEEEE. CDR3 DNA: TGTGCCAGCAGCAAATTACAGGGAACCTATAATTCACCCCTCCACTTT. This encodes CASSKLQGTYNSPLHF.

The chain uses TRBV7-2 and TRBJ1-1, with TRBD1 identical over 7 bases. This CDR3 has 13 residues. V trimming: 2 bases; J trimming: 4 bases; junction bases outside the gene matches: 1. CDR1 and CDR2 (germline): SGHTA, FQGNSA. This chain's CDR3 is CASSLQGGTEAFF. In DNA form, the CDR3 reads TGTGCCAGCAGCTTACAGGGGGGCACTGAAGCTTTCTTT.

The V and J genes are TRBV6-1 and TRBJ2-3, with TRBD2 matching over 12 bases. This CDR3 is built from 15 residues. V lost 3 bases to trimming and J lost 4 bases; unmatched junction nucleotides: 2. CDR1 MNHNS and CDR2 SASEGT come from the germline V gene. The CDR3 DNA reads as TGTGCCAGCAGTGAGACTAGCGGGGGCGCAGATACGCAGTATTTT. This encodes CASSETSGGADTQYF.

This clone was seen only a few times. CDR3 in amino acids: CASSELAGGGGQPQHF. DNA for the CDR3: TGTGCCAGCAGTGAACTAGCGGGGGGGGGCGGGCAGCCCCAGCATTTT. J is TRBJ1-5 and V is TRBV2, with D possibly matching TRBD1 (6 bases). Trimming cost V 2 bases and J 7 bases, with 18 bases left between them. The germline CDR1 and CDR2 sequences are SNHLY and FYNNEI. The CDR3 sequence is 16 residues long.

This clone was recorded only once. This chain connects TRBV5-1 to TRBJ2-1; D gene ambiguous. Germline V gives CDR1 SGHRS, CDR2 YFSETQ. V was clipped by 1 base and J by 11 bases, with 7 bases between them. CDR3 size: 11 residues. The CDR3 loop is CASSLRAKQFF. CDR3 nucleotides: TGCGCCAGCAGCTTGCGAGCTAAGCAGTTCTTC.

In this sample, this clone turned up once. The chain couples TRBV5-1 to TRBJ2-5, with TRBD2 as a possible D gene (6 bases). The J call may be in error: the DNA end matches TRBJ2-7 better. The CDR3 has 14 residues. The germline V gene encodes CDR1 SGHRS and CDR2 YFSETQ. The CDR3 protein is CASSFRGSSYEQYF. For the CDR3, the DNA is TGCGCCAGCAGCTTCCGGGGGAGTTCCTACGAGCAGTACTTC.

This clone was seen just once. CDR3 in DNA: TGTGCCAGCAGCAGGACTAGCGGGGGAGCAGATACGCAGTATTTT. It yields the protein CASSRTSGGADTQYF. The chain combines TRBV11-3 with TRBJ2-3; 13 positions agree with TRBD2. The CDR3 covers 15 residues. J lost 4 bases, V lost 5 bases, and 3 bases had no gene match. Germline CDR1 and CDR2: SGHNT and YENEEA.

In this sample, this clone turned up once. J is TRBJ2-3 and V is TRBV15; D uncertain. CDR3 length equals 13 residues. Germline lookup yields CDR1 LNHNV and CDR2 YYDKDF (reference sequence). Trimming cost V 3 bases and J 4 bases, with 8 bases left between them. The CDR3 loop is CATSREISDTQYF. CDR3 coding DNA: TGTGCCACCAGCAGGGAGATCTCAGATACGCAGTATTTT.

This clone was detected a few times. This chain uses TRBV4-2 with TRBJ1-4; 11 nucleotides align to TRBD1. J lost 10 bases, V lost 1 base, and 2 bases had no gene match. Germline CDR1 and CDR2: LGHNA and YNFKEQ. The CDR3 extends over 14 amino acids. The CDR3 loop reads CASSQADRGLKLFF. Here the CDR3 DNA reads TGTGCCAGCAGCCAAGCGGACAGGGGGCTAAAACTGTTTTTT.

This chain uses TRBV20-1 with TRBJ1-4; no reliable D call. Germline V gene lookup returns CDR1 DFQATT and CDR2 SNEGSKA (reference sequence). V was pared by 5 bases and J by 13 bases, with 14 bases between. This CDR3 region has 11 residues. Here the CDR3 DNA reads TGCAGTGCTCAGGAGGGCCGACGACTGTTTTTT. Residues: CSAQEGRRLFF.

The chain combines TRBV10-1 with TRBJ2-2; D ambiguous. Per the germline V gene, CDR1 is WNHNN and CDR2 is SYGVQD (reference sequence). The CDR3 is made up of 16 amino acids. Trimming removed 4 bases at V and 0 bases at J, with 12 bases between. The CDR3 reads CASSANSGANTGELFF. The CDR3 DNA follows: TGCGCCAGCAGTGCAAACAGTGGTGCGAACACCGGGGAGCTGTTTTTT.

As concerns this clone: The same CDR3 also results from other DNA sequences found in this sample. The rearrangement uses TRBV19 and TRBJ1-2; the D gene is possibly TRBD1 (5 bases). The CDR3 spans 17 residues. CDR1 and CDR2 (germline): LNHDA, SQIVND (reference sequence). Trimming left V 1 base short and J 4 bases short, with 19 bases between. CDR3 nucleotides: TGTGCCAGTAGTATAGGTACCAGGGTAAATTCCGTCTATGGCTACACCTTC. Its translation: CASSIGTRVNSVYGYTF.

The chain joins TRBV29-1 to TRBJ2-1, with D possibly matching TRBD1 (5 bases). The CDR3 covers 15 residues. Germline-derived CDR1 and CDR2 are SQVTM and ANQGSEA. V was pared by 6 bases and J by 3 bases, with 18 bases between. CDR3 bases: TGCAGCGTCGCGTTAGACGGACAAATCTACAATGAGCAGTTCTTC. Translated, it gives CSVALDGQIYNEQFF.

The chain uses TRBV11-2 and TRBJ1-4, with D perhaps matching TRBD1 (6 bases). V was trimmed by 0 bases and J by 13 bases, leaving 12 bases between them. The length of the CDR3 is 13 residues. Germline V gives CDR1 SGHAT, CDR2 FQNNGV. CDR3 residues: CASSLEPGQGLFF. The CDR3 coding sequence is TGTGCCAGCAGCTTAGAACCGGGACAAGGACTGTTTTTT.

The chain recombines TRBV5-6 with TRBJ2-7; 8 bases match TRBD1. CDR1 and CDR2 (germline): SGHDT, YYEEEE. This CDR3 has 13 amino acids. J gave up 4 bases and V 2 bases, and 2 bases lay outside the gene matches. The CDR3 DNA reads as TGTGCCAGCAGCTTACAGGGGGTTTACGAGCAGTACTTC. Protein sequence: CASSLQGVYEQYF.

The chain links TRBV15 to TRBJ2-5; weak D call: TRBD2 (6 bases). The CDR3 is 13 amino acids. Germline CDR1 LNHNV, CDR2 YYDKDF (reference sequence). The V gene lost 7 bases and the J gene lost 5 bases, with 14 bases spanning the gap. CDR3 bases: TGTGCCACCACTACCGGGGGTTTGGAGACCCAGTACTTC. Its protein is CATTTGGLETQYF.

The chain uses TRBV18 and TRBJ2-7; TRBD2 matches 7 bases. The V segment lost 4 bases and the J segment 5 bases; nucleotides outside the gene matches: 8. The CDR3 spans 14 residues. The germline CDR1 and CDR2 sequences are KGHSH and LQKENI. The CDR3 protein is CASSQGLGMDEQYF. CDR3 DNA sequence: TGTGCCAGCTCACAAGGACTAGGAATGGACGAGCAGTACTTC. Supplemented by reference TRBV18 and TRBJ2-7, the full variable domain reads NAGVMQNPRHLVRRRGQEARLRCSPMKGHSHVYWYRQLPEEGLKFMVYLQKENIIDESGMPKERFSAEFPKEGPSILRIQQVVRGDSAAYFCASSQGLGMDEQYFGPGTRLTVT.

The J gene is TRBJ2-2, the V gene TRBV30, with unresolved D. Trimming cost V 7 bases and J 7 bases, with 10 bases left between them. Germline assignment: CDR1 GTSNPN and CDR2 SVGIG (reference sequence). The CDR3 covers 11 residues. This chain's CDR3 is CALRPGGELFF. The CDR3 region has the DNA TGTGCCTTAAGACCGGGCGGGGAGCTGTTTTTT.

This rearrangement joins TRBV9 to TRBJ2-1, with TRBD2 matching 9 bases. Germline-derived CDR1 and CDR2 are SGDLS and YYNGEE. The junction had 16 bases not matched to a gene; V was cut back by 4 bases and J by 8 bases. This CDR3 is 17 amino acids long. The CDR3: CASSSPMRGGQGDEQFF. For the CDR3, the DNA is TGTGCCAGCAGCTCCCCCATGCGGGGGGGCCAAGGGGATGAGCAGTTCTTC.

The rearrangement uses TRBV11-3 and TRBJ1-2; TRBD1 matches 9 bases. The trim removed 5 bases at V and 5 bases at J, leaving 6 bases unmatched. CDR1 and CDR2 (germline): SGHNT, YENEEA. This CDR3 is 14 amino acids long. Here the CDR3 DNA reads TGTGCCAGCAGCGGGGAGACAGGGGGATATGGCTACACCTTC. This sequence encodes CASSGETGGYGYTF.

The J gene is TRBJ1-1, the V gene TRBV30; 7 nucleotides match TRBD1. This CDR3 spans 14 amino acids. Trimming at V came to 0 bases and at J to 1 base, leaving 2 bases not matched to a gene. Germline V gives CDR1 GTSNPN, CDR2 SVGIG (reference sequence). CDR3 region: CAWSVGTENTEAFF. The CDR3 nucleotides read TGTGCCTGGAGTGTGGGGACAGAGAACACTGAAGCTTTCTTT.

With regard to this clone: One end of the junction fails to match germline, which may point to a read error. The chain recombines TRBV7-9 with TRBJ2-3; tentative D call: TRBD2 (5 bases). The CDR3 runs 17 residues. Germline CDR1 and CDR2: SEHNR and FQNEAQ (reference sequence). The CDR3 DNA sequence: TGTTCCAGCAGCCCTAGCCTGGCCGGGTGGGGCACAGATACGCAGTATTTT. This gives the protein CSSSPSLAGWGTDTQYF.

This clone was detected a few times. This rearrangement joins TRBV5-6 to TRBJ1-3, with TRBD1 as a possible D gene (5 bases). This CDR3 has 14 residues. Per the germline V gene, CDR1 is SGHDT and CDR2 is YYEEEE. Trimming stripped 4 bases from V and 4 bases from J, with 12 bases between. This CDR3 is CASSPTGEGNTIYF. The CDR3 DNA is TGTGCCAGCAGCCCGACGGGGGAGGGAAACACCATATATTTT.

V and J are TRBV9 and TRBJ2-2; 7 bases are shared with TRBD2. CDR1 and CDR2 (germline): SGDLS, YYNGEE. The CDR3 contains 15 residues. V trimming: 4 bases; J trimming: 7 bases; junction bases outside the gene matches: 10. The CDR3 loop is CASSYASGGFGELFF. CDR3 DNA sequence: TGTGCCAGCAGCTACGCTAGCGGTGGGTTCGGGGAGCTGTTTTTT.

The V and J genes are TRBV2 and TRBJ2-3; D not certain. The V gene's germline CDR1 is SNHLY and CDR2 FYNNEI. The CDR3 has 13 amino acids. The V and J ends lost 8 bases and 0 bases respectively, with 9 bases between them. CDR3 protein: CASGFSSTDTQYF. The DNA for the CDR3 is TGTGCCAGCGGTTTCAGTAGCACAGATACGCAGTATTTT. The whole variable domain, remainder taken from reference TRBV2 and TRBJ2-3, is EPEVTQTPSHQVTQMGQEVILRCVPISNHLYFYWYRQILGQKVEFLVSFYNNEISEKSEIFDDQFSVERPDGSNFTLKIRSTKLEDSAMYFCASGFSSTDTQYFGPGTRLTVL.

The CDR3 is CSVVRGPVEQFF. In nucleotides, the CDR3 is TGCAGCGTTGTAAGAGGGCCCGTCGAGCAGTTCTTC. The chain carries TRBV29-1 and TRBJ2-1; the D gene is possibly TRBD2 (5 bases). Trimming removed 4 bases at V and 10 bases at J, with 14 bases between. The CDR3 runs to 12 residues. Germline CDR1 is SQVTM and CDR2 is ANQGSEA.

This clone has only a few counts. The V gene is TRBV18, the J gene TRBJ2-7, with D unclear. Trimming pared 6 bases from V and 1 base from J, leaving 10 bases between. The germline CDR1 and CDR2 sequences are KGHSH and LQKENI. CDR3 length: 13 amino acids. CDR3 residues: CASSLGLSYEQYF. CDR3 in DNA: TGTGCCAGCTCCCTGGGCCTTTCCTACGAGCAGTACTTC. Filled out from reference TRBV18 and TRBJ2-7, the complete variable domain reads NAGVMQNPRHLVRRRGQEARLRCSPMKGHSHVYWYRQLPEEGLKFMVYLQKENIIDESGMPKERFSAEFPKEGPSILRIQQVVRGDSAAYFCASSLGLSYEQYFGPGTRLTVT.